The rows below give T cell receptor beta chains drawn from one sample of a study of cytomegalovirus exposure and HLA in healthy donors. Sequenced by immunoSEQ multiplex PCR; TCRdb stores in-frame clones only, minus some. The top ten hold 3.5% to 5.5% of the sample, which has 130,000 to 150,000 clones, 87% seen once. Sequenced material: PBMCs. Every receptor here comes from a man younger than 30 in good health and CMV-seropositive. Both conserved end residues are part of each CDR3. Each record gives: V gene, D gene, clone size, J gene, CDR3 protein, CDR3 DNA. A D gene is named only where the DNA matches it firmly. The size entry is marked missing in some rows and otherwise reads once, few, many or a size class.

TRBV7-9,TRBD1,few,TRBJ1-5,CASSLGGTGFEPQHF,TGTGCCAGCAGCTTAGGAGGGACAGGGTTTGAGCCCCAGCATTTT
TRBV19,.,.,TRBJ2-3,CASSIDMTSTVTDTQYF,TGTGCCAGTAGTATCGACATGACATCCACGGTCACAGATACGCAGTATTTT
TRBV6-1,TRBD1,.,TRBJ1-5,CASTRGLQPQHF,TGTGCCTCGACGAGGGGGCTTCAGCCCCAGCATTTT
TRBV11-2,.,.,TRBJ2-7,CASSLGGGQAEQYF,TGTGCCAGCAGCTTAGGAGGGGGACAAGCCGAGCAGTACTTC
TRBV4-2,.,.,TRBJ1-1,CASSPMNTEAFF,TGTGCCAGCAGCCCAATGAACACTGAAGCTTTCTTT
TRBV5-4,TRBD1,.,TRBJ2-2,CASSLEGTADTGELFF,TGTGCCAGCAGCTTGGAAGGGACAGCAGACACCGGGGAGCTGTTTTTT
TRBV7-9,.,few,TRBJ1-2,CASSLGRGYGYTF,TGTGCCAGCAGCTTAGGCAGGGGATATGGCTACACCTTC
TRBV9,TRBD1,.,TRBJ2-1,CASSYNRGNEQFF,TGTGCCAGCAGTTATAACAGGGGCAATGAGCAGTTCTTC
TRBV7-9,.,once,TRBJ2-2,CASSGTGLNTGELFF,TGTGCCAGCAGCGGAACAGGGCTAAACACCGGGGAGCTGTTTTTT
TRBV7-9,.,.,TRBJ1-1,CASSLEMGGSFF,TGTGCCAGCAGCTTAGAAATGGGGGGAAGTTTCTTT
TRBV6-1,TRBD1,.,TRBJ2-3,CASSDGQGSTDTQYF,TGTGCCAGCAGTGACGGACAGGGTAGCACAGATACGCAGTATTTT
TRBV19,TRBD1,.,TRBJ2-7,CASSSDRDRGTYEQYF,TGTGCCAGTAGTTCCGACCGGGACAGGGGTACCTACGAGCAGTACTTC
TRBV7-2,.,.,TRBJ1-4,CASSLVGPDEKLFF,TGTGCCAGCAGCTTAGTGGGCCCGGATGAAAAACTGTTTTTT
TRBV14,.,.,TRBJ1-2,CASSQERGRGGYTF,TGTGCCAGCAGCCAAGAAAGGGGGAGAGGCGGCTACACCTTC
TRBV30,TRBD1,.,TRBJ2-7,CAWSSGTGNYEQYF,TGTGCCTGGAGTTCCGGGACAGGGAACTACGAGCAGTACTTC
TRBV19,TRBD2,few,TRBJ2-7,CASRASSGVVYEQYF,TGTGCCAGTAGGGCTTCTAGCGGGGTTGTCTACGAGCAGTACTTC
TRBV27,TRBD1,.,TRBJ2-7,CASGPGQEYEQYF,TGTGCCAGCGGACCCGGACAGGAATACGAGCAGTACTTC
TRBV5-6,.,.,TRBJ1-1,CASSQRRGYTEAFF,TGTGCCAGCAGCCAACGTAGGGGATACACTGAAGCTTTCTTT
TRBV13,.,.,TRBJ1-3,CASSLATGSGNTIYF,TGTGCCAGCAGCTTAGCGACGGGGAGCGGAAACACCATATATTTT
TRBV6-5,.,.,TRBJ2-3,CASSPRMGPTDTQYF,TGTGCCAGCAGTCCTCGAATGGGCCCCACAGATACGCAGTATTTT
TRBV6-6,.,.,TRBJ2-5,CATRPEETQYF,TGTGCCACCCGTCCAGAAGAGACCCAGTACTTC
TRBV28,TRBD1,.,TRBJ1-5,CASIVTGNNQPQHF,TGTGCCAGCATTGTGACAGGGAACAATCAGCCCCAGCATTTT
TRBV11-2,.,.,TRBJ1-2,CASSLDHGNYGYTF,TGTGCCAGCAGCTTAGATCACGGGAACTATGGCTACACCTTC
TRBV7-3,.,.,TRBJ2-2,CASSEGLGDTGELFF,TGTGCCAGCAGCGAGGGACTTGGGGACACCGGGGAGCTGTTTTTT
TRBV7-9,.,few,TRBJ1-1,CASSPYTEAFF,TGTGCCAGCAGCCCCTATACTGAAGCTTTCTTT
TRBV28,.,.,TRBJ1-6,CASRGQRASSYNSPLHF,TGTGCCAGCAGAGGACAGCGTGCTAGCTCCTATAATTCACCCCTCCACTTT
TRBV29-1,TRBD1,.,TRBJ1-2,CSVADPGQGFGYTF,TGCAGCGTCGCAGACCCGGGACAGGGGTTTGGCTACACCTTC
TRBV5-6,.,.,TRBJ2-3,CASSLGADTQYF,TGTGCCAGCAGCTTAGGGGCAGATACGCAGTATTTT
TRBV30,TRBD2,.,TRBJ2-3,CAWSVKRLAASTDTQYF,TGTGCCTGGAGTGTAAAGCGCCTAGCGGCTAGCACAGATACGCAGTATTTT
TRBV6-1,.,once,TRBJ2-7,CASETGGPYEQYF,TGTGCCAGCGAGACCGGAGGGCCCTACGAGCAGTACTTC
TRBV7-2,.,once,TRBJ1-2,CASSPRSTINYGYTF,TGTGCCAGCAGCCCCCGATCGACAATAAACTATGGCTACACCTTC
TRBV28,.,.,TRBJ1-2,CASSLLGRAIYGYTF,TGTGCCAGCAGTTTATTGGGCAGGGCTATCTATGGCTACACCTTC
TRBV18,.,few,TRBJ2-7,CASSPSGNSGEQYF,TGTGCCAGCTCACCTTCAGGCAATAGCGGCGAGCAGTACTTC
TRBV2,.,.,TRBJ2-7,CASSYFGEGYEQYF,TGTGCCAGCTCTTATTTTGGTGAGGGCTACGAGCAGTACTTC
TRBV6-1,.,few,TRBJ2-7,CASSDGNRVYEQYF,TGTGCCAGCAGTGATGGAAACAGGGTCTACGAGCAGTACTTC
TRBV7-6,.,.,TRBJ2-1,CASSPSTGSNEQFF,TGTGCCAGCAGCCCGAGTACAGGGAGCAATGAGCAGTTCTTC
TRBV7-8,.,.,TRBJ1-2,CASSSPPPVRYGYTF,TGTGCCAGCAGCTCTCCACCCCCTGTCAGGTATGGCTACACCTTC
TRBV7-9,.,.,TRBJ2-7,CASSFESLYEQYF,TGTGCCAGCAGCTTCGAAAGTCTATACGAGCAGTACTTC
TRBV6-6,TRBD1,.,TRBJ2-7,CASRRDRGRNEQYF,TGTGCCAGCAGGCGGGACAGGGGGCGCAACGAGCAGTACTTC
TRBV5-4,TRBD1,.,TRBJ2-1,CASSFQTGGSYNEQFF,TGTGCCAGCAGCTTTCAGACAGGGGGCTCCTACAATGAGCAGTTCTTC
TRBV6-5,.,.,TRBJ1-1,CASTPISRLNTEAFF,TGTGCCAGCACTCCGATATCCAGGCTGAACACTGAAGCTTTCTTT
TRBV4-2,TRBD1,.,TRBJ2-3,CASSQEYRGRTDTQYF,TGTGCCAGCAGCCAAGAATACAGGGGTCGCACAGATACGCAGTATTTT
TRBV25-1,TRBD2,.,TRBJ2-3,CASSEGTSETDTQYF,TGTGCCAGCAGTGAAGGGACTAGTGAAACAGATACGCAGTATTTT
TRBV10-2,TRBD2,.,TRBJ2-7,CASSRGGNEQYF,TGCGCCAGCAGCCGGGGAGGGAACGAGCAGTACTTC
TRBV6-1,TRBD2,.,TRBJ2-3,CASRGLAGSTDTQYF,TGTGCCAGCAGGGGACTAGCGGGGAGCACAGATACGCAGTATTTT
TRBV18,.,.,TRBJ1-3,CASSRPPQGTGNTIYF,TGTGCCAGCTCGCGTCCCCCACAGGGAACTGGAAACACCATATATTTT
TRBV14,.,.,TRBJ1-3,CASSQRTPNSGNTIYF,TGTGCCAGCAGCCAAAGGACACCCAACTCTGGAAACACCATATATTTT
TRBV19,.,.,TRBJ1-2,CASSQQTVNYGYTF,TGTGCCAGTAGTCAACAGACGGTCAACTATGGCTACACCTTC
TRBV10-3,.,.,TRBJ2-2,CAISGASGFDTGELFF,TGTGCCATCAGTGGGGCCAGTGGATTCGACACCGGGGAGCTGTTTTTT
TRBV4-2,.,once,TRBJ1-2,CASSQDIGRGGDGYTF,TGTGCCAGCAGCCAAGATATAGGGCGGGGGGGAGATGGCTACACCTTC
TRBV6-1,.,.,TRBJ2-2,CASRMTATGELFF,TGTGCCAGCAGGATGACAGCCACCGGGGAGCTGTTTTTT
TRBV29-1,TRBD1,.,TRBJ2-1,CSVGGQYNEQFF,TGCAGCGTTGGGGGACAGTACAATGAGCAGTTCTTC
TRBV4-2,TRBD1,.,TRBJ1-2,CASSQDIRTGRYGYTF,TGTGCCAGCAGCCAAGATATTCGGACAGGCCGCTATGGCTACACCTTC
TRBV5-6,.,.,TRBJ2-5,CASSLRDNQETQYF,TGTGCCAGCAGCCTCCGGGACAACCAAGAGACCCAGTACTTC
TRBV19,TRBD1,.,TRBJ1-2,CASSRGLSYGYTF,TGTGCCAGTTCCAGGGGGCTTAGCTATGGCTACACCTTC
TRBV13,.,once,TRBJ1-1,CASSSSGRTEAFF,TGTGCCAGCAGCTCGTCAGGGAGGACTGAAGCTTTCTTT
TRBV27,.,.,TRBJ1-5,CASSFDTSNQPQHF,TGTGCCAGCAGTTTCGACACAAGCAATCAGCCCCAGCATTTT
TRBV28,TRBD1,once,TRBJ1-1,CASTSGRGVNTEAFF,TGTGCCAGCACCAGTGGCAGGGGGGTGAACACTGAAGCTTTCTTT
TRBV7-9,TRBD1,.,TRBJ2-1,CAKGQNYNEQFF,TGTGCCAAGGGACAGAACTACAATGAGCAGTTCTTC